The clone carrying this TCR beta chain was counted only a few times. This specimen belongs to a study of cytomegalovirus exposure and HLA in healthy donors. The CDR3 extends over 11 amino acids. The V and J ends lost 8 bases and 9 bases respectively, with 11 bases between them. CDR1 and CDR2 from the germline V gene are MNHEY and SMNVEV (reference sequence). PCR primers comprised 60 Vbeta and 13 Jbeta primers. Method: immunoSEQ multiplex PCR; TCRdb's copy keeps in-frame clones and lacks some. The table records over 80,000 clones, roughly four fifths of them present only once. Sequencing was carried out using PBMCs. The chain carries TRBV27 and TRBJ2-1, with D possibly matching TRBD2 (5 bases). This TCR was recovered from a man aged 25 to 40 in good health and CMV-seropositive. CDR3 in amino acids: CASGIAIEQFF. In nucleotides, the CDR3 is TGTGCCAGCGGGATAGCGATTGAGCAGTTCTTC.